Listed below are T cell receptor beta chains from one sample, sequenced in a study of cytomegalovirus exposure and HLA in healthy donors. Libraries were prepared by immunoSEQ multiplex PCR; TCRdb keeps only in-frame clonotypes and omits some of them. The data contain over 75,000 clones, about 75% of them singletons. Sequencing input: PBMCs. The receptors originated from a female donor in good health and CMV-seronegative. The CDR3 runs from the conserved cysteine through the conserved F or W. D genes are given only for firm matches. A clone size is listed for some rows: how often the clone was seen (once, few, many), or a class if it is expanded.

>TRBV14|TRBD1|TRBJ1-3|.
CASGQDLSGNTIYF
TGTGCCAGCGGACAGGATCTCTCTGGAAACACCATATATTTT
>TRBV5-8|TRBD1|TRBJ1-2|.
CASSLQGASGGYTF
TGTGCCAGCAGCTTGCAGGGGGCATCGGGCGGCTACACCTTC
>TRBV30|.|TRBJ2-5|few
CAWSSGEGYEETQYF
TGTGCCTGGAGCTCAGGGGAGGGCTATGAGGAGACCCAGTACTTC
>TRBV6-6|.|TRBJ2-6|.
CASSRRGSGANVLTF
TGTGCCAGCAGTCGCAGGGGCTCTGGGGCCAACGTCCTGACTTTC
>TRBV2|.|TRBJ1-1|.
CASSLTENTEAFF
TGTGCCAGCAGTCTGACAGAGAACACTGAAGCTTTCTTT
>TRBV28|TRBD2|TRBJ2-7|.
CASSGGLLRYEQYF
TGTGCCAGCAGTGGGGGACTACTTCGCTACGAGCAGTACTTC
>TRBV18|.|TRBJ2-7|.
CASSLRQYYEQYF
TGTGCCAGCTCGTTGCGACAGTACTACGAGCAGTACTTC
>TRBV28|TRBD1|TRBJ1-5|.
CASSLGQGFRQPQHF
TGTGCCAGCAGTTTGGGACAGGGGTTTCGTCAGCCCCAGCATTTT
>TRBV29-1|.|TRBJ2-2|.
CSVSQGNTGELFF
TGCAGCGTTTCCCAGGGGAACACCGGGGAGCTGTTTTTT
>TRBV6-1|.|TRBJ1-5|once
CASSEIWRGRQPQHF
TGTGCCAGCAGTGAAATTTGGCGGGGGCGGCAGCCCCAGCATTTT
>TRBV15|.|TRBJ2-1|.
CATSRDPPGSSYNEQFF
TGTGCCACCAGCAGAGATCCTCCGGGGAGCTCCTACAATGAGCAGTTCTTC
>TRBV28|TRBD1|TRBJ2-1|.
CASRPYVGDRVGNEQFF
TGTGCCAGCAGGCCCTATGTTGGGGACAGGGTAGGGAATGAGCAGTTCTTC
>TRBV5-1|TRBD1|TRBJ1-1|.
CASSPDQGRGLRAFF
TGCGCCAGCAGCCCGGATCAGGGTAGGGGGCTTCGGGCTTTCTTT
>TRBV6-1|.|TRBJ1-1|.
CASSEVAGGGTEAFF
TGTGCCAGCAGTGAAGTTGCTGGGGGGGGCACTGAAGCTTTCTTT
>TRBV18|TRBD1|TRBJ2-6|.
CASSRDSPSSGANVLTF
TGTGCCAGCTCCCGGGACAGTCCGAGCTCTGGGGCCAACGTCCTGACTTTC
>TRBV6-5|TRBD2|TRBJ2-7|.
CASSSSRREKAYEQYF
TGTGCCAGCAGTTCCTCCAGGCGGGAGAAGGCGTACGAGCAGTACTTC
>TRBV4-2|TRBD2|TRBJ2-1|once
CASSQDMAGGYYNEQFF
TGTGCCAGCAGCCAAGACATGGCGGGGGGTTACTACAATGAGCAGTTCTTC
>TRBV2|TRBD1|TRBJ1-2|.
CASSEESTGIYGYTF
TGTGCCAGCAGTGAGGAGTCGACAGGGATCTATGGCTACACCTTC
>TRBV5-6|TRBD1|TRBJ2-7|few
CASSLVRGLHEQYF
TGTGCCAGCAGCTTGGTGAGGGGGCTTCACGAGCAGTACTTC
>TRBV9|.|TRBJ2-1|once
CASQRGTGGHNEQFF
TGTGCCAGCCAAAGAGGGACCGGGGGTCACAATGAGCAGTTCTTC
>TRBV4-1|TRBD2|TRBJ2-7|.
CASSQEDLAGVREQYF
TGCGCCAGCAGCCAAGAGGATCTAGCGGGAGTTAGGGAGCAGTACTTC
>TRBV7-2|.|TRBJ1-1|few
CASSLEHYTEAFF
TGTGCCAGCAGCTTAGAACATTACACTGAAGCTTTCTTT
>TRBV6-5|TRBD1|TRBJ2-4|once
CASSYSTGSKNIQYF
TGTGCCAGCAGTTACTCGACAGGGTCAAAAAACATTCAGTACTTC
>TRBV4-2|TRBD1|TRBJ2-3|.
CASSQEAHRGRGTDTQYF
TGTGCCAGCAGCCAAGAGGCCCACAGGGGGCGCGGCACAGATACGCAGTATTTT
>TRBV28|.|TRBJ2-7|.
CASRTGTPERQYF
TGTGCCAGCAGGACGGGGACTCCTGAACGTCAGTACTTC
>TRBV6-5|TRBD1|TRBJ1-4|.
CASSRRGRGEKLFF
TGTGCCAGCAGTCGGAGGGGGCGCGGGGAAAAACTGTTTTTT
>TRBV4-1|TRBD1|TRBJ2-7|.
CASSSLDRGPYEQYF
TGCGCCAGCAGTTCGTTGGACAGGGGACCCTACGAGCAGTACTTC
>TRBV28|.|TRBJ2-7|.
CASSLASYDEQYF
TGTGCCAGCAGTTTAGCTAGCTACGACGAGCAGTACTTC
>TRBV19|TRBD1|TRBJ1-1|.
CASSIRQGNTEAFF
TGTGCCAGTAGTATCCGACAGGGAAACACTGAAGCTTTCTTT
>TRBV11-2|TRBD1|TRBJ2-1|.
CASSKRQGNNEQFF
TGTGCCAGCAGCAAACGACAGGGGAACAATGAGCAGTTCTTC
>TRBV7-9|.|TRBJ1-1|.
CASSLSNTEAFF
TGTGCCAGCAGCTTAAGCAACACTGAAGCTTTCTTT
>TRBV9|.|TRBJ1-3|.
CASSATVKDSGNTIYF
TGTGCCAGCAGCGCCACGGTGAAAGACTCTGGAAACACCATATATTTT
>TRBV6-5|TRBD1|TRBJ1-1|.
CASRETGGGTEAFF
TGTGCCAGCAGGGAGACAGGGGGCGGAACTGAAGCTTTCTTT
>TRBV29-1|TRBD1|TRBJ1-4|.
CSAGAQGTNEKLFF
TGCAGCGCCGGCGCACAGGGGACTAATGAAAAACTGTTTTTT
>TRBV2|.|TRBJ1-3|.
CASSLISGNTIYF
TGTGCCAGTTCTTTAATCTCTGGAAACACCATATATTTT
>TRBV7-2|TRBD1|TRBJ1-6|.
CASRLPGTGRSPLHF
TGTGCCAGTCGCCTACCGGGGACAGGGCGTTCACCCCTCCACTTT
>TRBV28|TRBD1|TRBJ1-1|.
CASSPRDRYTEAFF
TGTGCCAGCAGTCCCCGGGACAGATACACTGAAGCTTTCTTT
>TRBV19|.|TRBJ2-7|few
CASSEAGYSYEQYF
TGTGCCAGTAGCGAAGCAGGGTACTCCTACGAGCAGTACTTC
>TRBV29-1|TRBD1|TRBJ1-2|.
CSPQGAGVTNYGYTF
TGCAGCCCCCAGGGGGCGGGGGTAACAAACTATGGCTACACCTTC
>TRBV27|.|TRBJ1-2|.
CASSLSGWTYGYTF
TGTGCCAGCAGTTTATCTGGGTGGACTTATGGCTACACCTTC
>TRBV27|.|TRBJ2-1|.
CASSLAGRYNEQFF
TGTGCCAGCAGTTTGGCAGGGAGGTACAATGAGCAGTTCTTC
>TRBV19|.|TRBJ2-3|once
CASSTMNMENTQYF
TGTGCCAGTAGTACCATGAACATGGAGAATACGCAGTATTTT
>TRBV5-1|.|TRBJ2-7|.
CASGMTTGSYEQYF
TGCGCCAGCGGGATGACTACAGGGAGCTACGAGCAGTACTTC
>TRBV6-1|.|TRBJ2-5|.
CASEGVETQYF
TGTGCCAGCGAGGGGGTAGAGACCCAGTACTTC
>TRBV29-1|TRBD2|TRBJ2-7|.
CSVAGDYAYEQYF
TGCAGCGTTGCGGGGGACTACGCCTACGAGCAGTACTTC
>TRBV9|.|TRBJ1-1|.
CASSVGGQNTEAFF
TGTGCCAGCAGCGTAGGGGGACAGAACACTGAAGCTTTCTTT
>TRBV7-2|TRBD1|TRBJ1-1|.
CASSTHRQGIPMNTEAFF
TGTGCCAGCAGCACACATAGACAGGGCATACCGATGAACACTGAAGCTTTCTTT
>TRBV2|.|TRBJ2-1|few
CASRLDFNEQFF
TGTGCCAGCAGGCTGGACTTCAATGAGCAGTTCTTC
>TRBV2|.|TRBJ1-3|.
CASSEAQGSPRAIYF
TGTGCCAGCAGTGAAGCGCAAGGGAGCCCAAGGGCCATATATTTT
>TRBV5-6|.|TRBJ2-2|.
CASSLQGMNTGELFF
TGTGCCAGCAGCTTACAGGGTATGAACACCGGGGAGCTGTTTTTT
>TRBV28|TRBD1|TRBJ1-5|.
CASSPLTLGQGQGLQPQHF
TGTGCCAGCAGTCCACTAACCCTTGGACAGGGACAAGGTCTTCAGCCCCAGCATTTT
>TRBV5-1|TRBD2|TRBJ2-1|.
CASSLGTSGGSYNEQFF
TGCGCCAGCAGCTTGGGGACTAGCGGGGGCTCCTACAATGAGCAGTTCTTC
>TRBV9|TRBD1|TRBJ2-5|.
CASSVGTGVTQYF
TGTGCCAGCAGCGTAGGGACAGGGGTGACCCAGTACTTC
>TRBV4-3|TRBD1|TRBJ1-6|once
CASSQIFSGTGGNSPLHF
TGCGCCAGCAGCCAAATTTTCTCCGGGACAGGGGGTAATTCACCCCTCCACTTT
>TRBV7-2|TRBD1|TRBJ1-2|.
CASSLGPTGGSYGYTF
TGTGCCAGCAGCTTAGGACCCACAGGGGGGTCCTATGGCTACACCTTC
>TRBV19|TRBD2|TRBJ2-2|.
CASSMRLLGLAGVTGELFF
TGTGCCAGTAGTATGCGCCTACTTGGACTAGCGGGAGTCACCGGGGAGCTGTTTTTT
>TRBV29-1|.|TRBJ2-3|.
CSVCPSLHTDTQYF
TGCAGCGTTTGCCCTAGCCTCCACACAGATACGCAGTATTTT
>TRBV5-1|TRBD1|TRBJ1-3|.
CASSSPTGRNTIYF
TGCGCCAGCAGCTCGCCGACAGGGCGGAACACCATATATTTT